These 9 T cell receptor beta chains originate from one sample sequenced in a study of OX40 agonist ivuxolimab in advanced cancers. The method was immunoSEQ multiplex PCR; TCRdb's version includes in-frame clones alone and lacks a portion of them. The data show 95,000 or so clones, with under 85% seen just once and 3.8% held by the top ten. The sequencing here drew on CD4+ or CD8+ T cells sorted from blood, taken in a trial of the OX40 agonist ivuxolimab. Receptor source: an adult with an advanced solid tumor such as melanoma, head and neck, liver or kidney cancer.

This clone was observed a handful of times. The chain is built from TRBV28 and TRBJ2-7; 9 nucleotides line up with TRBD2. Germline values: CDR1 MDHEN, CDR2 SYDVKM. CDR3 length equals 14 residues. V gave up 3 bases and J gave up 5 bases; unmatched junction bases: 5. The CDR3 DNA reads as TGTGCCAGCAGTTTGAGCGGGAGGAGGGACGAGCAGTACTTC. Protein product: CASSLSGRRDEQYF.

The rearrangement joins TRBV28 to TRBJ2-6; D gene ambiguous. Trimming took off 4 bases at V and 4 bases at J, with 8 bases between the two ends. This CDR3 region has 14 residues. Germline V gene data show CDR1 as MDHEN and CDR2 as SYDVKM. In DNA, the CDR3 is TGTGCCAGCAGTTCACTGACCGGGGCCAACGTCCTGACTTTC. This gives the protein CASSSLTGANVLTF.

CDR3 in amino acids: CASSPTDGSGANVLTF. Written as DNA, the CDR3 is TGTGCCAGTAGTCCGACGGACGGTTCTGGGGCCAACGTCCTGACTTTC. J is TRBJ2-6 and V is TRBV19; D is uncertain. Germline V gene sequence: CDR1 LNHDA, CDR2 SQIVND (reference sequence). The CDR3 sequence is 16 residues long. V was cut by 5 bases and J by 1 base, with 12 bases left in between.

The chain uses TRBV30 and TRBJ2-1; D is unclear. This CDR3 comprises 11 residues. Trimming took off 3 bases at V and 2 bases at J, with 2 bases between the two ends. Per the germline V gene, CDR1 is GTSNPN and CDR2 is SVGIG (reference sequence). The CDR3 is CAWRAYNEQFF. CDR3 in DNA: TGTGCCTGGAGGGCCTACAATGAGCAGTTCTTC. Using reference TRBV30 and TRBJ2-1 for the parts outside the CDR3, the full variable domain is SQTIHQWPATLVQPVGSPLSLECTVEGTSNPNLYWYRQAAGRGLQLLFYSVGIGQISSEVPQNLSASRPQDRQFILSSKKLLLSDSGFYLCAWRAYNEQFFGPGTRLTVL.

The V gene is TRBV19, the J gene TRBJ2-1; D is perhaps TRBD1 (6 bases). The CDR3 spans 13 residues. V dropped 9 bases and J dropped 7 bases, with 16 bases sitting between them. Germline V gives CDR1 LNHDA, CDR2 SQIVND (reference sequence). The CDR3 DNA sequence: TGTGCCAGCTCTCTGGGGGCAGGGAATGAGCAGTTCTTC. The encoded protein is CASSLGAGNEQFF.

The chain has TRBV6-1 and TRBJ2-5; possibly TRBD1 for D (6 bases). The CDR3 is made up of 14 amino acids. Between the trimmed V and J ends, which lost 6 bases and 4 bases, there was a span of 15 bases. Germline CDR1 is MNHNS and CDR2 is SASEGT. The CDR3 loop reads CASRQGFTVETQYF. In DNA form, the CDR3 reads TGTGCCAGCAGACAGGGCTTTACAGTAGAGACCCAGTACTTC.

V and J are TRBV5-1 and TRBJ2-2; D not certain. CDR1 and CDR2 from the germline V gene are SGHRS and YFSETQ. The CDR3 totals 14 residues. Trimming left V 4 bases short and J 6 bases short, with 13 bases between. CDR3 DNA sequence: TGCGCCAGCAGCCCCCCCGGGCGTCCCGGGGAGCTGTTTTTT. This sequence encodes CASSPPGRPGELFF.

The genes are TRBV19 and TRBJ2-1; perhaps D is TRBD1 or TRBD2 (5 bases each). Trimming removed 5 bases at V and 0 bases at J, with 11 bases between. CDR1 LNHDA and CDR2 SQIVND come from the germline V gene (reference sequence). This CDR3 is built from 15 residues. CDR3 in amino acids: CASSVGGSSYNEQFF. The CDR3 DNA follows: TGTGCCAGTAGTGTTGGGGGTAGCTCCTACAATGAGCAGTTCTTC.

The chain links TRBV10-3 to TRBJ1-1; maybe TRBD1 (6 bases). CDR3 size: 14 residues. V was pared by 2 bases and J by 3 bases, with 10 bases between. CDR1 and CDR2 (germline): ENHRY, SYGVKD. Here the CDR3 reads CAISEAQGHTEAFF. CDR3 bases: TGTGCCATCAGTGAGGCTCAGGGGCACACTGAAGCTTTCTTT.